This T cell receptor beta chain is drawn from a study of blood T cell repertoires in COVID-19. Study-level background: In each case, the material was cDNA or gDNA derived from T cells, B-cell-depleted T cells, or PBMCs.

Assay used: immunoSEQ multiplex PCR; TCRdb lists only in-frame clones, some missing. The sample has about 270,000 clones, 80% to 90% seen once. The CDR3 contains 12 residues. The TCR was taken from a woman younger than 45 with acute COVID-19. The genes are TRBV21-1 and TRBJ1-1; the table's D call, TRBD1, has no DNA check behind it. TRBV21-1 is a documented pseudogene. Sequencing was carried out using PBMCs or T cells enriched from blood (not recorded which). As DNA, the CDR3 is TGTGCCAACAGACAGGGCCCCACTGAAGCTTTCTTT. As protein: CANRQGPTEAFF.